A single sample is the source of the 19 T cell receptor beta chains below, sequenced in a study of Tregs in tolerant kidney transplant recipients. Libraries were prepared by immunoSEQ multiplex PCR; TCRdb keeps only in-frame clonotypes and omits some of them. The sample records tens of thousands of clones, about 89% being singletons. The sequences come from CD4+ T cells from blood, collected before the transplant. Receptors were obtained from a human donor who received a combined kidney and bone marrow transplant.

The CDR3 loop reads CASSLGGDYETQYF. CDR3 nucleotides: TGCGCCAGCAGCTTGGGGGGGGACTATGAGACCCAGTACTTC. V and J are TRBV5-1 and TRBJ2-5; TRBD2 matches 7 bases. The V gene's germline CDR1 is SGHRS and CDR2 YFSETQ. V lost 0 bases and J lost 5; bases outside the gene matches: 4. The CDR3 has 14 residues.

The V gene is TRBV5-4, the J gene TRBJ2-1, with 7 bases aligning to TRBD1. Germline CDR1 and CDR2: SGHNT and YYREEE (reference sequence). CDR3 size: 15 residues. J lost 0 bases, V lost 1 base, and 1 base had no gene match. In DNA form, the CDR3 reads TGTGCCAGCAGCTTGCCAGGGGGCTCCTACAATGAGCAGTTCTTC. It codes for CASSLPGGSYNEQFF.

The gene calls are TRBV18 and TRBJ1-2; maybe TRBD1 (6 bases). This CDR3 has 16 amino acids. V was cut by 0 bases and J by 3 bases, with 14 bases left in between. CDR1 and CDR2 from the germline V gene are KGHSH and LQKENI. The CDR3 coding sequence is TGTGCCAGCTCACCACCAGGACAGTCCATGGACTATGGCTACACCTTC. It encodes CASSPPGQSMDYGYTF.

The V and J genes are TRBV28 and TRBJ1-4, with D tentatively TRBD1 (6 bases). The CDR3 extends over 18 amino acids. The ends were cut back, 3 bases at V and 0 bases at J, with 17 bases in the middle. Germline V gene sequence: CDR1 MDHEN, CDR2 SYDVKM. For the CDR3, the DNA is TGTGCCAGCAGTTTGAGGGGGTGGACCTCCGCAACTAATGAAAAACTGTTTTTT. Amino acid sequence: CASSLRGWTSATNEKLFF. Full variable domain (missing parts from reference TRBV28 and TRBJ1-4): DVKVTQSSRYLVKRTGEKVFLECVQDMDHENMFWYRQDPGLGLRLIYFSYDVKMKEKGDIPEGYSVSREKKERFSLILESASTNQTSMYLCASSLRGWTSATNEKLFFGSGTQLSVL.

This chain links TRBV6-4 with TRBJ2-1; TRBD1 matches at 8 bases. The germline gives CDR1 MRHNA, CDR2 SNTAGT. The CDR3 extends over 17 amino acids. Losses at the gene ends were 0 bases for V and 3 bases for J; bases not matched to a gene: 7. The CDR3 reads CASSDSIRTGFYNEQFF. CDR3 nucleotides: TGTGCCAGCAGTGACTCGATCAGGACAGGGTTCTACAATGAGCAGTTCTTC.

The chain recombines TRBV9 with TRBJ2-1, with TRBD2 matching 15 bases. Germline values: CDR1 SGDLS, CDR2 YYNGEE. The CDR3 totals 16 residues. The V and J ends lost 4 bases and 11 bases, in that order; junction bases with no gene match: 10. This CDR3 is CASSPPGLAGGRQQFF. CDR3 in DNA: TGTGCCAGCAGCCCCCCCGGACTAGCGGGAGGGCGTCAGCAGTTCTTC.

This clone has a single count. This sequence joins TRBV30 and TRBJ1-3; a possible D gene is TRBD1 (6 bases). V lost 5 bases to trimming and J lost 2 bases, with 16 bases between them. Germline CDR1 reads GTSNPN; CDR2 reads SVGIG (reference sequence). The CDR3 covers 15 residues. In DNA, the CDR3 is TGTGCCTGGCTAAACCCGAGGGGGACTGGAAACACCATATATTTT. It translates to CAWLNPRGTGNTIYF.

The CDR3 DNA reads as TGCGCCAGCAGCTTGGCCGGGAACACCGGGGAGCTGTTTTTT. Its protein is CASSLAGNTGELFF. The V and J genes are TRBV5-1 and TRBJ2-2; D is unclear. Trimming removed 0 bases from V and 1 base from J, with 4 bases in between. Germline CDR1 and CDR2: SGHRS and YFSETQ. The CDR3 contains 14 residues. The full variable domain, completed using reference TRBV5-1 and TRBJ2-2, is KAGVTQTPRYLIKTRGQQVTLSCSPISGHRSVSWYQQTPGQGLQFLFEYFSETQRNKGNFPGRFSGRQFSNSRSEMNVSTLELGDSALYLCASSLAGNTGELFFGEGSRLTVL.

The CDR3 sequence: CASSLEGSEQFF. Here the CDR3 DNA reads TGTGCCAGCAGCTTAGAGGGGAGTGAGCAGTTCTTC. The chain joins TRBV11-3 to TRBJ2-1, with D perhaps matching TRBD2 (5 bases). This CDR3 has 12 residues. V lost 0 bases and J 9 bases, leaving 6 bases between the germline ends. In germline, CDR1 is SGHNT, CDR2 YENEEA.

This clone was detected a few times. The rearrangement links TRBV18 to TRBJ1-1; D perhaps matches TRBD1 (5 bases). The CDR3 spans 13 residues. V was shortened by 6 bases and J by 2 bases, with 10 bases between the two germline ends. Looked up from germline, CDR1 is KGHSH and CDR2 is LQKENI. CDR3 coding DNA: TGTGCCAGCTCGCCCCAGGGAAACACTGAAGCTTTCTTT. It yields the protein CASSPQGNTEAFF.

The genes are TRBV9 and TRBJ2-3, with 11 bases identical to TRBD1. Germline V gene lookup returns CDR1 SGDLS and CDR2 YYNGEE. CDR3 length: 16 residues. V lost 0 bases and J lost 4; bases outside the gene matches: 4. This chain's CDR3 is CASSVVGQGAADTQYF. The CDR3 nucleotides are TGTGCCAGCAGCGTAGTAGGACAGGGGGCCGCAGATACGCAGTATTTT.

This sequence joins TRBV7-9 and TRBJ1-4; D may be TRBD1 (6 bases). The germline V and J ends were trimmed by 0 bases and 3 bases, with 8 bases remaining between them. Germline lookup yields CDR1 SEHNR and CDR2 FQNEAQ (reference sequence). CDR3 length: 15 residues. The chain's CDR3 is CASSLAGGANEKLFF. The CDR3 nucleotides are TGTGCCAGCAGCTTAGCAGGGGGGGCTAATGAAAAACTGTTTTTT.

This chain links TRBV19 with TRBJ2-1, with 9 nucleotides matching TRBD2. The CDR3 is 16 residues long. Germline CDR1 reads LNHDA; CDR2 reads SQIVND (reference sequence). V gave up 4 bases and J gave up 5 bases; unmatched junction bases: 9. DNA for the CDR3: TGTGCCAGTAGTACCGTTAGCGGGGGCGCCAACAATGAGCAGTTCTTC. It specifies CASSTVSGGANNEQFF. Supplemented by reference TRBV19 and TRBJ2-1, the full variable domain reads DGGITQSPKYLFRKEGQNVTLSCEQNLNHDAMYWYRQDPGQGLRLIYYSQIVNDFQKGDIAEGYSVSREKKESFPLTVTSAQKNPTAFYLCASSTVSGGANNEQFFGPGTRLTVL.

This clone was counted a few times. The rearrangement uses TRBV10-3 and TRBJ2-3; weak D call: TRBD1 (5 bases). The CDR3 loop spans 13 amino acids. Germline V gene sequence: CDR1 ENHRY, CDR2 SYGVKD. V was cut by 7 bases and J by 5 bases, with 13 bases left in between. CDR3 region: CAIKEMQGDTQYF. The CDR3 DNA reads TGTGCCATCAAAGAGATGCAGGGAGATACGCAGTATTTT.

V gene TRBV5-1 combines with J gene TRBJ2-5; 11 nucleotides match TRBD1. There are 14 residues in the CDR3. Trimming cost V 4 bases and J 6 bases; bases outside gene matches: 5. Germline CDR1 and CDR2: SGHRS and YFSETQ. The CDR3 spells CASSPGQGVKTQYF. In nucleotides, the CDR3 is TGCGCCAGCAGCCCGGGACAGGGGGTCAAGACCCAGTACTTC.

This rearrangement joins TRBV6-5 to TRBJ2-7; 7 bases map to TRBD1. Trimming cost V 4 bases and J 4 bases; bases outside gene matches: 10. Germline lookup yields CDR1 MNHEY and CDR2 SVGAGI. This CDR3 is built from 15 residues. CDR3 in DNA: TGTGCCAGCAGTTGGGACAGTCCAGAAAGATACGAGCAGTACTTC. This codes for CASSWDSPERYEQYF.

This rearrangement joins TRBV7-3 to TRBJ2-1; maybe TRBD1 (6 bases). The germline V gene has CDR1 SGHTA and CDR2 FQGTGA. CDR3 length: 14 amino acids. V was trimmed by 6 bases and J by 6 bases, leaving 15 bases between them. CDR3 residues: CASSPQGLVNEQFF. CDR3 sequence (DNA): TGTGCCAGCAGTCCTCAGGGGCTGGTCAATGAGCAGTTCTTC.

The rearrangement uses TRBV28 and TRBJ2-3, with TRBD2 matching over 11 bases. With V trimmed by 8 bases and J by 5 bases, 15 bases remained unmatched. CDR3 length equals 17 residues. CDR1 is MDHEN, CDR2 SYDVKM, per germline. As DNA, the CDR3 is TGTGCCAGCCCCCCGGGCGATAGCGGGAGGGCTATAGATACGCAGTATTTT. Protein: CASPPGDSGRAIDTQYF.

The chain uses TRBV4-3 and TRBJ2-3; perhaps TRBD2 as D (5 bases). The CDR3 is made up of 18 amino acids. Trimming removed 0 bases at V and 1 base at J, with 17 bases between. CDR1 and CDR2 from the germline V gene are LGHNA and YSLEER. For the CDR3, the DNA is TGCGCCAGCAGCCAAGAGAGGGATGCCCGGATCGGCACAGATACGCAGTATTTT. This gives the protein CASSQERDARIGTDTQYF.